The 22 T cell receptor beta chains reported below all come from one sample, sequenced in a study of long-term antiretroviral therapy in people with HIV. Researchers report immunoSEQ v3.0 was run at survey level. Libraries were prepared by immunoSEQ multiplex PCR; TCRdb keeps only in-frame clonotypes and omits some of them. Among more than 20,000 clones listed, roughly 79% were seen once. This specimen consisted of unsorted PBMCs, obtained at the start of antiretroviral therapy, before treatment. These receptors all come from a young woman with HIV.

This clone was counted between two and nine times. This chain connects TRBV6-5 to TRBJ2-3, with D hard to call. V lost 7 bases and J 5 bases, leaving 7 bases between the germline ends. CDR1 and CDR2 (germline): MNHEY, SVGAGI. The CDR3 runs to 11 residues. Here the CDR3 reads CASNPLDTQYF. CDR3 coding DNA: TGTGCCAGCAACCCCTTAGATACGCAGTATTTT.

V gene TRBV7-9 combines with J gene TRBJ1-1; 9 positions agree with TRBD1. This CDR3 contains 15 residues. Germline values: CDR1 SEHNR, CDR2 FQNEAQ (reference sequence). Losses at the gene ends were 1 base for V and 1 base for J; bases not matched to a gene: 1. The DNA for the CDR3 is TGTGCCAGCAGCTTAGGGGGACAGGGGAACACTGAAGCTTTCTTT. Translated: CASSLGGQGNTEAFF.

The chain recombines TRBV5-1 with TRBJ2-7, with D perhaps TRBD2 (6 bases). Trimming removed 3 bases from V and 2 bases from J, with 24 bases in between. This CDR3 region has 18 residues. Germline CDR1 SGHRS, CDR2 YFSETQ. CDR3 sequence reads: CASSYRGTRDSTTYEQYF. The CDR3 coding sequence is TGCGCCAGCAGCTACCGCGGGACCCGGGACTCTACAACCTACGAGCAGTACTTC.

The chain couples TRBV5-1 to TRBJ2-5; TRBD2 matches 12 bases. This CDR3 contains 16 residues. Germline V gene sequence: CDR1 SGHRS, CDR2 YFSETQ. Trimming removed 5 bases from V and 9 bases from J; junction bases left unmatched: 14. The CDR3 sequence is CASSLTSGGLVGAQYF. In nucleotides, the CDR3 is TGCGCCAGCAGTCTGACTAGCGGGGGCTTGGTGGGGGCCCAGTACTTC.

This clone occurred a few times. V usage is TRBV1 and J usage is TRBJ2-2; the table's D gene call, TRBD2, was not cross checked with the DNA. TRBV1 is annotated as a pseudogene. This CDR3 spans 16 amino acids. CDR3 nucleotide sequence: TGCACCAGCAGCCAATTTCGACTAGCGGGTACCGGGGAGCTGTTTTTT. Its protein is CTSSQFRLAGTGELFF.

This clone is termed medium-sized. The V and J genes are TRBV7-8 and TRBJ2-2; maybe TRBD2 (6 bases). Germline loops: CDR1 SGHVS, CDR2 FQNEAQ. The CDR3 totals 16 residues. With 0 bases removed from V and 0 bases from J, the gap between germline ends came to 8 bases. The CDR3 reads CASSLAGGANTGELFF. In nucleotides, the CDR3 is TGTGCCAGCAGCTTAGCGGGCGGGGCGAACACCGGGGAGCTGTTTTTT.

The CDR3 region is CASFGGSGANVLTF. In nucleotides, the CDR3 is TGTGCCAGCTTCGGGGGTTCTGGGGCCAACGTCCTGACTTTC. V and J are TRBV28 and TRBJ2-6; possible D gene TRBD2, 6 bases. The CDR3 extends over 14 amino acids. V dropped 8 bases and J dropped 1 base, with 9 bases sitting between them. CDR1 and CDR2 (germline): MDHEN, SYDVKM.

The chain carries TRBV7-2 and TRBJ2-1; 8 nucleotides match TRBD2. This CDR3 comprises 12 residues. Germline CDR1 is SGHTA and CDR2 is FQGNSA. Trimming took 3 bases from V and 11 from J; bases not matched to a gene: 3. CDR3 region: CASSFSGGQQFF. The CDR3 DNA reads as TGTGCCAGCAGCTTCTCGGGGGGGCAGCAGTTCTTC.

The chain has TRBV15 and TRBJ2-7; 7 nucleotides align to TRBD1. Germline values: CDR1 LNHNV, CDR2 YYDKDF (reference sequence). After removal of 5 bases from V and 0 bases from J, the junction contained 1 base not matched to a gene. The CDR3 length is 13 residues. CDR3 coding DNA: TGTGCCACCAGCCACAGGGGCTCCTACGAGCAGTACTTC. Its translation is CATSHRGSYEQYF.

The genes are TRBV10-3 and TRBJ2-7; TRBD2 agrees at 8 bases. The CDR3 consists of 15 residues. Germline loops: CDR1 ENHRY, CDR2 SYGVKD. V lost 4 bases to trimming and J lost 2 bases; unmatched junction nucleotides: 7. The CDR3 region has the DNA TGTGCCATCAGTGTGGGAGGGACTAGTACCTACGAGCAGTACTTC. As protein: CAISVGGTSTYEQYF.

The rearrangement uses TRBV5-1 and TRBJ2-1; possible D gene TRBD1, 6 bases. Germline-derived CDR1 and CDR2 are SGHRS and YFSETQ. The CDR3 has 15 residues. Trimming removed 6 bases at V and 0 bases at J, with 13 bases between. The CDR3 nucleotides are TGCGCCAGCACCGACAGGTTGAGCTCCTACAATGAGCAGTTCTTC. This encodes CASTDRLSSYNEQFF.

The genes are TRBV2 and TRBJ2-5, with 9 nucleotides matching TRBD1. J gave up 5 bases and V 6 bases, and 10 bases lay outside the gene matches. This CDR3 region has 15 residues. Per the germline V gene, CDR1 is SNHLY and CDR2 is FYNNEI. The CDR3 reads CASRGRDREGETQYF. CDR3 DNA sequence: TGTGCCAGCAGGGGACGGGACAGGGAGGGGGAGACCCAGTACTTC.

This rearrangement joins TRBV27 to TRBJ1-1; maybe TRBD1 (5 bases). Per germline, CDR1 MNHEY and CDR2 SMNVEV (reference sequence). The length of the CDR3 is 15 residues. Trimming left V 2 bases short and J 4 bases short, with 14 bases between. CDR3 loop: CASSLGPTRGTEAFF. The CDR3 nucleotides are TGTGCCAGCAGTTTAGGGCCCACTAGGGGCACTGAAGCTTTCTTT.

This clone was seen just once. V and J are TRBV19 and TRBJ2-3; 9 positions match TRBD1. There are 14 residues in the CDR3. CDR1 is LNHDA and CDR2 is SQIVND in the germline V gene (reference sequence). J lost 4 bases, V lost 4 bases, and 3 bases had no gene match. CDR3 sequence (DNA): TGTGCCAGTAGTAGAGGACAGGGGCCAGATACGCAGTATTTT. Its translation: CASSRGQGPDTQYF.

The CDR3, as DNA: TGTGCCAGCAGTGCCGACAGGAGGGGCACAGATACGCAGTATTTT. It encodes CASSADRRGTDTQYF. The rearrangement links TRBV6-5 to TRBJ2-3; the D call may be TRBD1 or TRBD2 (6 bases each). V lost 5 bases and J 1 base, leaving 13 bases between the germline ends. The CDR3 runs to 15 residues. Per the germline V gene, CDR1 is MNHEY and CDR2 is SVGAGI.

This chain links TRBV5-4 with TRBJ2-2; 7 bases agree with TRBD1. The CDR3 is 17 residues long. Germline V CDR1 and CDR2: SGHNT, YYREEE (reference sequence). Trimming at V came to 4 bases and at J to 2 bases, leaving 11 bases not matched to a gene. This chain's CDR3 is CASSRRSGTVNTGELFF. For the CDR3, the DNA is TGTGCCAGCAGCCGCCGCTCCGGGACAGTTAACACCGGGGAGCTGTTTTTT. The full variable domain, rest sourced from reference TRBV5-4 and TRBJ2-2, is ETGVTQSPTHLIKTRGQQVTLRCSSQSGHNTVSWYQQALGQGPQFIFQYYREEENGRGNFPPRFSGLQFPNYSSELNVNALELDDSALYLCASSRRSGTVNTGELFFGEGSRLTVL.

V gene TRBV5-6 combines with J gene TRBJ2-7, with TRBD1 identical over 9 bases. Losses at the gene ends were 1 base for V and 6 bases for J; bases not matched to a gene: 5. CDR3 length: 14 amino acids. The V gene's germline CDR1 is SGHDT and CDR2 YYEEEE. The DNA for the CDR3 is TGTGCCAGCAGCTTGCGGGACAGGGAGGGCGAGCAGTACTTC. Its protein product is CASSLRDREGEQYF.

In its sample, this clone was seen a few times. The chain is built from TRBV9 and TRBJ2-5, with D perhaps matching TRBD1 or TRBD2 (5 bases each). Germline V gene lookup returns CDR1 SGDLS and CDR2 YYNGEE. The CDR3 is 15 amino acids. V shed 4 bases and J shed 5 bases, with 18 bases lying between them. DNA for the CDR3: TGTGCCAGCAGCCCCTTAGAGGGGTATGGGGAGACCCAGTACTTC. It specifies CASSPLEGYGETQYF.

The rearrangement links TRBV6-5 to TRBJ1-1; D is undetermined. The CDR3 is 13 residues long. Trimming stripped 6 bases from V and 5 bases from J, with 13 bases between. Per the germline V gene, CDR1 is MNHEY and CDR2 is SVGAGI. In DNA form, the CDR3 reads TGTGCCAGCAGGCCGGGTGGGTCGACTGAAGCTTTCTTT. Its translation: CASRPGGSTEAFF.

This chain links TRBV6-1 with TRBJ1-1, with D tentatively TRBD1 (6 bases). There are 13 residues in the CDR3. Trimming removed 4 bases from V and 3 bases from J, with 9 bases in between. CDR1 is MNHNS, CDR2 SASEGT, per germline. The chain's CDR3 is CASSARGDTEAFF. The CDR3 nucleotides read TGTGCCAGCAGTGCCAGGGGAGACACTGAAGCTTTCTTT.

The V gene is TRBV7-9, the J gene TRBJ2-4; D call uncertain. This CDR3 is 15 amino acids long. V was pared by 8 bases and J by 0 bases, with 14 bases between. CDR1 SEHNR and CDR2 FQNEAQ come from the germline V gene (reference sequence). CDR3 sequence: CASLNRQLAKNIQYF. In DNA, the CDR3 is TGTGCCAGCCTAAACAGACAACTAGCCAAAAACATTCAGTACTTC.

The V call is TRBV10-1, the J call TRBJ1-2, with a tentative D call TRBD1 (5 bases). The length of the CDR3 is 14 residues. Germline V gene lookup returns CDR1 WNHNN and CDR2 SYGVQD (reference sequence). Trimming left V 2 bases short and J 0 bases short, with 7 bases between. CDR3 nucleotides: TGCGCCAGCAGTGAGACAGGTACTAACTATGGCTACACCTTC. Translating it yields CASSETGTNYGYTF.